The clone carrying this T cell receptor (beta chain) appeared a single time. This may arise from a read error, as a much more abundant clone is one base away. Extraction of RNA together with DNA used 20-30 mg of unsorted bulk tissue. Each individual tumor supplied samples from five separate regions. This sample is drawn from a study of tumor-infiltrating lymphocytes in primary liver carcinoma. This CDR3 is 14 amino acids long. V shed 6 bases and J shed 4 bases, with 15 bases lying between them. Per the germline V gene, CDR1 is MDHEN and CDR2 is SYDVKM. The researchers produced TCR beta cDNA from approximately 550 ng total RNA with a constant-region primer. Three-round nested multiplex PCR performed with slightly modified ARM-PCR produced the TCR beta libraries. Use of TRBV1-TRBV30 forward primers with a C-beta reverse primer characterized the first two PCR rounds, which lasted roughly 9 cycles each. TCRdb reprocessed the multiplex PCR reads with MiXCR, giving one entry per CDR3 protein. The sample contains approximately 190,000 distinct CDR3 sequences, around 85% of which appear only once.

Source material: tumor tissue from primary liver carcinoma. This chain uses TRBV28 with TRBJ1-2; no clear D. The origin of this receptor is a man in his forties or fifties with primary liver carcinoma and hepatitis B virus infection. The CDR3 DNA reads TGTGCCAGCAGGTTCTTGGGAGAGGGCTATGGCTACACCTTC. It is translated as CASRFLGEGYGYTF.